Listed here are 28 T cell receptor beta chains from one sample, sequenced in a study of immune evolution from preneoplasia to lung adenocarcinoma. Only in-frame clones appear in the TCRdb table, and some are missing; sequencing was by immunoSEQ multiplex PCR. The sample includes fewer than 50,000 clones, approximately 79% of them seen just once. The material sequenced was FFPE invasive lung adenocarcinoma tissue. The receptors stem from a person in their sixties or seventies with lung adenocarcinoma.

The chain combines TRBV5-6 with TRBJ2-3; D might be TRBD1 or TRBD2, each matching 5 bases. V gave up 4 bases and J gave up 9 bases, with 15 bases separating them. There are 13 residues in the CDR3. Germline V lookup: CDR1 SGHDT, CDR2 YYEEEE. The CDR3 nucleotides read TGTGCCAGCAGCCCGGCCGTGGGGGTGACGCAGTATTTT. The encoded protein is CASSPAVGVTQYF.

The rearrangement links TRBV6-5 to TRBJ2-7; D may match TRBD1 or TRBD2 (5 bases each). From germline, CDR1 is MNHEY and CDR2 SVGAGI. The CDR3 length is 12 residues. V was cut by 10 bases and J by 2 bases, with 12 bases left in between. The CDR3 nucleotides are TGTGCCACTTCGAGGGGTCCCTACGAGCAGTACTTC. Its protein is CATSRGPYEQYF.

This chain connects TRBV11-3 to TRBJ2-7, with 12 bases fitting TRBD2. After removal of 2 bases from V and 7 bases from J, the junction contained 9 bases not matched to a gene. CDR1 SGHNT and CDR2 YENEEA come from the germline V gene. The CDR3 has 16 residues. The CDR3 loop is CASSLQHLAGGPEQYF. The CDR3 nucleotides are TGTGCCAGCAGCTTACAACACCTAGCGGGAGGGCCGGAGCAGTACTTC.

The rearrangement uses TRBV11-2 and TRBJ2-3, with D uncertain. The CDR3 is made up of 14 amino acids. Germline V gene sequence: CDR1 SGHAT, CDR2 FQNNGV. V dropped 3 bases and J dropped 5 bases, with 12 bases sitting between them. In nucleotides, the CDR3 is TGTGCCAGCAGCTTTGATGGTGGCCTAGATACGCAGTATTTT. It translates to CASSFDGGLDTQYF.

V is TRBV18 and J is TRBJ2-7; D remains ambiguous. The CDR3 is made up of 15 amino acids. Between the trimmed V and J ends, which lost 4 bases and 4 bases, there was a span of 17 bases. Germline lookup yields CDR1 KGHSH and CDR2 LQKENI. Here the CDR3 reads CASSHSADLIYEQYF. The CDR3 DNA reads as TGTGCCAGCTCACATTCAGCCGACCTGATTTACGAGCAGTACTTC.

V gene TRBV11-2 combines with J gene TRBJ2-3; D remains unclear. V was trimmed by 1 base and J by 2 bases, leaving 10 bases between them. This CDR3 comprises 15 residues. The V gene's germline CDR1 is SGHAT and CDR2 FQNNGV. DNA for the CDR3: TGTGCCAGCAGCTTAGTTCCGACGCACACAGATACGCAGTATTTT. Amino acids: CASSLVPTHTDTQYF.

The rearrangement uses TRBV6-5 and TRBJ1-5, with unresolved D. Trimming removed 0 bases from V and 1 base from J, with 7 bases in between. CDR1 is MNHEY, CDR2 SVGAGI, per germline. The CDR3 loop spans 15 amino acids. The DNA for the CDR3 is TGTGCCAGCAGTTACTCGAGCAGGAGCAATCAGCCCCAGCATTTT. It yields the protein CASSYSSRSNQPQHF.

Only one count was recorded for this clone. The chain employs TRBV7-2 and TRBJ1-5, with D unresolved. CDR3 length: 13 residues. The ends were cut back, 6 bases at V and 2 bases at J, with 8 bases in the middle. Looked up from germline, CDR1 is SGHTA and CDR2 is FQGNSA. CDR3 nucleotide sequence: TGTGCCAGCAGTTCAACCCGCAATCAGCCCCAGCATTTT. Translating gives CASSSTRNQPQHF.

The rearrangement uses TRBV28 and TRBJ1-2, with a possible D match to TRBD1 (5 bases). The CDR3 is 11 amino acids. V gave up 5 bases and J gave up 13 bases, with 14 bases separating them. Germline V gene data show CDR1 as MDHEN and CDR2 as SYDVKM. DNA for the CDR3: TGTGCCAGCAGTCCTACGGGACTGCGCACCTTC. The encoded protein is CASSPTGLRTF.

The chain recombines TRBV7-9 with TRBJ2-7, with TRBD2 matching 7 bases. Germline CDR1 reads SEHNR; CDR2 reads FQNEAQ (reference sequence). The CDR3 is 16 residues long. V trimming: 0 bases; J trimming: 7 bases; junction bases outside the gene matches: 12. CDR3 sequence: CASSLAGGRDSGEQYF. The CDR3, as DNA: TGTGCCAGCAGCTTAGCAGGCGGGAGAGACTCGGGGGAGCAGTACTTC.

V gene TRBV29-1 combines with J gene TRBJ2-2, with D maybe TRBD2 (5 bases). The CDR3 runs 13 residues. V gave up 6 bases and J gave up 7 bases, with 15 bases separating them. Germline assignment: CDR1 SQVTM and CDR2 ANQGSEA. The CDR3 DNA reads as TGCAGCGTGACGGACTTCGAGGACGGGGAGCTGTTTTTT. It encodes CSVTDFEDGELFF.

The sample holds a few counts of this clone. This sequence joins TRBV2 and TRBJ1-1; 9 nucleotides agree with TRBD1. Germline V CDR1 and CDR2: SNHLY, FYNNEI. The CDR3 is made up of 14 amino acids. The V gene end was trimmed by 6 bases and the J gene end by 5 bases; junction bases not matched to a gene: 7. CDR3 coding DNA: TGTGCCAGCAGGGACAGGACAGGGGAAACTGAAGCTTTCTTT. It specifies CASRDRTGETEAFF.

CDR3 amino acids: CASSQTGVEQNIQYF. CDR3 nucleotides: TGTGCCAGCAGCCAAACAGGGGTAGAGCAAAACATTCAGTACTTC. The chain joins TRBV11-3 to TRBJ2-4; TRBD1 agrees at 7 bases. The CDR3 is 15 residues long. Losses at the gene ends were 5 bases for V and 5 bases for J; bases not matched to a gene: 9. Per the germline V gene, CDR1 is SGHNT and CDR2 is YENEEA.

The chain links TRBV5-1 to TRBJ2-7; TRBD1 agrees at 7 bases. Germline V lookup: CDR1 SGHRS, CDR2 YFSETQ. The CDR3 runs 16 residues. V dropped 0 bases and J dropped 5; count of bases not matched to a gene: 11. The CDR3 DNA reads TGCGCCAGCAGCTTGGCACTATTCACAGGGGACGACGAGCAGTACTTC. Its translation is CASSLALFTGDDEQYF.

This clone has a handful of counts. For the CDR3, the DNA is TGTGCCAGCAGCCCCTCGGACAGGGGGCAGGGTGAAAAACTGTTTTTT. As protein: CASSPSDRGQGEKLFF. The rearrangement uses TRBV9 and TRBJ1-4, with TRBD1 matching 11 bases. The CDR3 sequence is 16 residues long. Germline CDR1 is SGDLS and CDR2 is YYNGEE. J lost 7 bases, V lost 4 bases, and 9 bases had no gene match.

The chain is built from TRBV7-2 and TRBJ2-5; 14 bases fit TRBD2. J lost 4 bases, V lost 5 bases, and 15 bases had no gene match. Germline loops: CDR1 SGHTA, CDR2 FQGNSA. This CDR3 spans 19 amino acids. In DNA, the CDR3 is TGTGCCAGCAGCCCCGCCCGACTAGCGGGAGGGGCGATGGGAGAGACCCAGTACTTC. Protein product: CASSPARLAGGAMGETQYF.

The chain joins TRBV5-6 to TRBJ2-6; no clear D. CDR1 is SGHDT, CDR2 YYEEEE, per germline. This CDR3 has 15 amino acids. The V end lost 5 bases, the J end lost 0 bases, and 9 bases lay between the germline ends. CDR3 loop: CASRPWGSGANVLTF. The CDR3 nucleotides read TGTGCCAGCAGGCCCTGGGGCTCTGGGGCCAACGTCCTGACTTTC.

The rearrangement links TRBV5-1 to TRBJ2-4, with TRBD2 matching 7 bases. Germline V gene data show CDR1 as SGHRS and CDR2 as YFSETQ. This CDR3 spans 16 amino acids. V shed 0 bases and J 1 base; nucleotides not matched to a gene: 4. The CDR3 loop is CASSLGMGGAKNIQYF. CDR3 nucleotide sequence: TGCGCCAGCAGCTTGGGGATGGGGGGGGCCAAAAACATTCAGTACTTC.

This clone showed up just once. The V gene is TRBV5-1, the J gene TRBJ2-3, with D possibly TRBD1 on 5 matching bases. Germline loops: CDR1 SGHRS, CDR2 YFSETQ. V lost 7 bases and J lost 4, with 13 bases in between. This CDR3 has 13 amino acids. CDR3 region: CASRQGSSDTQYF. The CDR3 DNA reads TGCGCCAGCCGGCAGGGATCTTCAGATACGCAGTATTTT.

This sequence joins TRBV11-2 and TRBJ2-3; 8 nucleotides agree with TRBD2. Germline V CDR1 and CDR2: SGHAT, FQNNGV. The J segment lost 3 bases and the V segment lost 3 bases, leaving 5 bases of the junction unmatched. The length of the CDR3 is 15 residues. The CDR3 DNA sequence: TGTGCCAGCAGCTTGAGAAGCGGGAGAACAGATACGCAGTATTTT. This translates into CASSLRSGRTDTQYF. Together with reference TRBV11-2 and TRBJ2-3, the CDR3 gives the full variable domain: EAGVAQSPRYKIIEKRQSVAFWCNPISGHATLYWYQQILGQGPKLLIQFQNNGVVDDSQLPKDRFSAERLKGVDSTLKIQPAKLEDSAVYLCASSLRSGRTDTQYFGPGTRLTVL.

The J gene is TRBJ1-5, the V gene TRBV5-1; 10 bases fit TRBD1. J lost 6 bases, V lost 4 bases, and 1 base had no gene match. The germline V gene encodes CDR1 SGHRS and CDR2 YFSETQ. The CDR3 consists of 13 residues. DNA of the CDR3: TGCGCCAGCAGCCGGACAGGGGGTCAGCCCCAGCATTTT. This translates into CASSRTGGQPQHF.

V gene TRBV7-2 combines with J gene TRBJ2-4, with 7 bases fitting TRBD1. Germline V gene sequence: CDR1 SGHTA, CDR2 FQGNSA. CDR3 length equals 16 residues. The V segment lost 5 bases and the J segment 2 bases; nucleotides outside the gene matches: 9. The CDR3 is CASSPPTGNPKNIQYF. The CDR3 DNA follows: TGTGCCAGCAGCCCCCCGACAGGGAACCCCAAAAACATTCAGTACTTC.

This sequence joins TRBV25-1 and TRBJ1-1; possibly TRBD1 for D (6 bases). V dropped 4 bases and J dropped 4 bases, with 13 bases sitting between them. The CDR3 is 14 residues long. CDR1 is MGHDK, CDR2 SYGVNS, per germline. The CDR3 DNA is TGTGCCAGCAGTGTAGGTCAGGGGCCCACTGAAGCTTTCTTT. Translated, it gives CASSVGQGPTEAFF.

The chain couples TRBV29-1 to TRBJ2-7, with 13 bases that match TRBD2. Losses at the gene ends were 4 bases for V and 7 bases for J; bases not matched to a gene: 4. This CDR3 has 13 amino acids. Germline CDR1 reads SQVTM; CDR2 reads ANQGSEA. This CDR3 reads CSVGTSGRREQYF. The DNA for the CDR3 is TGCAGCGTTGGGACTAGCGGGAGACGGGAGCAGTACTTC.

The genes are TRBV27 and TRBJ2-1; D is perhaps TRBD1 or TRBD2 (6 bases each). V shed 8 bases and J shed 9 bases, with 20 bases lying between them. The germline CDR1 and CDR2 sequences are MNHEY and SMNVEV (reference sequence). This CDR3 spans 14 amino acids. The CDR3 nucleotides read TGTGCCAGCGGAGTTGGGGGGCCTTCTCGTGAGCAGTTCTTC. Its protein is CASGVGGPSREQFF.

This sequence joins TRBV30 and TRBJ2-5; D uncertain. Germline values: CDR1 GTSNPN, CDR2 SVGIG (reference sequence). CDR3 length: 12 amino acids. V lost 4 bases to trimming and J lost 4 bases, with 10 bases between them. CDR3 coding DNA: TGTGCCTGGACGCCGGTGGCAGAGACCCAGTACTTC. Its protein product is CAWTPVAETQYF.

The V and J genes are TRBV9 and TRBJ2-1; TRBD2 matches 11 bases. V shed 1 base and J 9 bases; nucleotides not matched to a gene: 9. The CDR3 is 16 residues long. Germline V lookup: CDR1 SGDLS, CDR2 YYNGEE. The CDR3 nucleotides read TGTGCCAGCAGCGTAACGGGACTAGCGGAATTAGGTGAGCAGTTCTTC. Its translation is CASSVTGLAELGEQFF.

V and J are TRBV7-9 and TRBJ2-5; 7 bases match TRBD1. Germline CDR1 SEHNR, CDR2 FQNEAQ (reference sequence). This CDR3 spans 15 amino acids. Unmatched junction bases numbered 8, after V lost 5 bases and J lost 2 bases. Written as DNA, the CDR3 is TGTGCCAGCAGCATACAGGGACAGCCACAAGAGACCCAGTACTTC. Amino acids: CASSIQGQPQETQYF.